A single sample gave rise to the 12 T cell receptor beta chains below, sequenced in a study of somatic mutations in cytotoxic T cells in rheumatoid arthritis. Clones were sequenced by immunoSEQ multiplex PCR, and TCRdb holds only the in-frame ones, with some missing. The table records around 2,200 clones, roughly 85% of them present only once. The sequenced material came from CD8+ T cells sorted from blood. These receptors came from a man in his fifties or sixties with rheumatoid arthritis.

This chain connects TRBV9 to TRBJ2-1; 8 bases are shared with TRBD2. V was pared by 0 bases and J by 7 bases, with 6 bases of the junction left unmatched. Germline CDR1 is SGDLS and CDR2 is YYNGEE. This CDR3 has 15 amino acids. The CDR3 spells CASSVGAGVRNEQFF. The CDR3 DNA reads as TGTGCCAGCAGCGTAGGAGCGGGGGTCCGGAATGAGCAGTTCTTC.

The chain couples TRBV19 to TRBJ2-3, with unresolved D. The CDR3 sequence is 15 residues long. Per the germline V gene, CDR1 is LNHDA and CDR2 is SQIVND (reference sequence). Between the trimmed V and J ends, which lost 0 bases and 4 bases, there was a span of 11 bases. CDR3 sequence: CASSIDSEVSDTQYF. The CDR3 bases are TGTGCCAGTAGTATAGATTCAGAGGTATCAGATACGCAGTATTTT.

This clone was seen once. The chain uses TRBV4-2 and TRBJ2-3; TRBD1 is a possible D gene (7 bases). This CDR3 is built from 16 residues. Germline V CDR1 and CDR2: LGHNA, YNFKEQ. V lost 1 base and J lost 1, with 12 bases in between. CDR3: CASSQVGGGGTDTQYF. The CDR3 coding sequence is TGTGCCAGCAGCCAAGTCGGAGGGGGCGGCACAGATACGCAGTATTTT.

In its sample, this clone ranks as large. The chain carries TRBV19 and TRBJ1-2, with TRBD1 identical over 8 bases. Germline loops: CDR1 LNHDA, CDR2 SQIVND (reference sequence). V trimming: 4 bases; J trimming: 3 bases; junction bases outside the gene matches: 7. There are 15 residues in the CDR3. CDR3 in DNA: TGTGCCAGTAGTAAGTGGGACAGGCTGGACTATGGCTACACCTTC. Encoded protein: CASSKWDRLDYGYTF.

The chain uses TRBV27 and TRBJ2-1; 9 bases line up with TRBD2. The CDR3 has 14 amino acids. Trimming removed 4 bases from V and 9 bases from J; junction bases left unmatched: 7. Germline V gene data show CDR1 as MNHEY and CDR2 as SMNVEV (reference sequence). For the CDR3, the DNA is TGTGCCAGCAGTTCCTTAGCGGGGGAAGGTGAGCAGTTCTTC. Translating it yields CASSSLAGEGEQFF.

CDR3 DNA sequence: TGTGCCAGCACCCCGGAGGACAGGTTTAATTCACCCCTCCACTTT. It encodes CASTPEDRFNSPLHF. J is TRBJ1-6 and V is TRBV6-5; 7 bases line up with TRBD1. This CDR3 has 15 residues. The germline V gene has CDR1 MNHEY and CDR2 SVGAGI. V was clipped by 7 bases and J by 6 bases; unmatched bases: 9.

The chain couples TRBV6-1 to TRBJ2-3, with no clear D. The CDR3 length is 14 residues. Germline V gene lookup returns CDR1 MNHNS and CDR2 SASEGT. Between the trimmed V and J ends, which lost 4 bases and 2 bases, there was a span of 10 bases. This CDR3 reads CASSVTSDTDTQYF. The CDR3 region has the DNA TGTGCCAGCAGTGTTACTTCTGACACAGATACGCAGTATTTT.

The chain joins TRBV7-6 to TRBJ1-6; D is possibly TRBD1 (5 bases). Trimming took off 3 bases at V and 8 bases at J, with 11 bases between the two ends. The CDR3 covers 14 residues. From germline, CDR1 is SGHVS and CDR2 FNYEAQ. CDR3 nucleotides: TGTGCCAGCAGCTTCGGCGGGACCGATTCACCCCTCCACTTT. The encoded protein is CASSFGGTDSPLHF.

In this sample, this clone turned up once. The CDR3 DNA is TGTGCCAGCAGTCTTCAGGGGGCTCGAGAAAAACTGTTTTTT. Translation: CASSLQGAREKLFF. J is TRBJ1-4 and V is TRBV28; 8 bases map to TRBD1. This CDR3 is 14 amino acids long. The V and J ends lost 5 bases and 8 bases, in that order; junction bases with no gene match: 7. CDR1 and CDR2 (germline): MDHEN, SYDVKM.

The gene calls are TRBV5-4 and TRBJ2-6; perhaps TRBD1 as D (6 bases). The V gene lost 3 bases and the J gene lost 0 bases, with 13 bases spanning the gap. The length of the CDR3 is 17 residues. Germline CDR1 SGHNT, CDR2 YYREEE (reference sequence). In DNA form, the CDR3 reads TGTGCCAGCAGCTCCCGGACAGCGCTCTCTGGGGCCAACGTCCTGACTTTC. This sequence encodes CASSSRTALSGANVLTF.

This clone appeared a few times. The rearrangement uses TRBV27 and TRBJ1-1, with a weak D call TRBD1 (6 bases). This CDR3 region has 13 residues. Germline V gene lookup returns CDR1 MNHEY and CDR2 SMNVEV (reference sequence). Trimming shortened V by 5 bases and J by 5 bases, and 12 bases separated the two germline ends. In nucleotides, the CDR3 is TGTGCCAGCAGTCCTACACAGGGAACTGAAGCTTTCTTT. Its protein product is CASSPTQGTEAFF.

The rearrangement joins TRBV5-6 to TRBJ2-2; no clear D. The CDR3 sequence is 13 residues long. Per germline, CDR1 SGHDT and CDR2 YYEEEE. V was shortened by 2 bases and J by 3 bases, with 5 bases between the two germline ends. The CDR3 DNA sequence: TGTGCCAGCAGCTTCCGTTACACCGGGGAGCTGTTTTTT. This codes for CASSFRYTGELFF.